This note documents a single T cell receptor beta chain sequence. Its antigen is as yet unknown. The data were obtained in a study of Ad26.COV2.S vaccination and SARS-CoV-2 variants. Study in general: Intramuscular Ad26.COV2.S doses were given once or twice, 56 days apart.

Study observations and caveats: Researchers cautioned that TCR breadth and depth analyses may have underestimated total T cell responses.

Profiling relied on immunoSEQ multiplex PCR, and the TCRdb table lists in-frame clones only, not all of them. Of under 550,000 clones listed, around 89% are singletons. Treatment of the sample: around 19 received Ad26.COV2.S at low or high dose, single or two shots; about 5 received placebo; per-sample allocation not given. On day 63 after the first injection, vaccine and placebo recipients gave samples. An Ad26 vector was used to express Wuhan-strain SARS-CoV-2 spike as the vaccine. V lost 9 bases, J lost 6 bases, and 11 bases lay in between. This CDR3 spans 11 amino acids. Looked up from germline, CDR1 is KGHDR and CDR2 is SFDVKD.

The source is a person between 18 and 65 years old who received the Ad26.COV2.S COVID-19 vaccine or a placebo. The specimen was peripheral blood, collected in a trial of Ad26.COV2.S vaccine versus placebo. The rearrangement uses TRBV24-1 and TRBJ2-7; D possibly uses TRBD1 or TRBD2 (5 bases each). The CDR3 reads CATQRGGEQYF. In DNA form, the CDR3 reads TGTGCCACCCAGCGTGGGGGCGAGCAGTACTTC.